The 26 T cell receptor beta chains in this list originate from one sample, sequenced in a study of early T cells in non-severe SARS-CoV-2 infection. From the 5' RACE reads, TCRdb called clonotypes with MiXCR, one entry per CDR3 protein. This sample has around 40,000 distinct CDR3 sequences, with 6.3% found just once. The material sequenced was whole blood. These receptors were obtained from an adult who was a healthcare worker with PCR-confirmed SARS-CoV-2 infection or an uninfected control (not recorded which).

This clonotype is medium-sized by share. The chain recombines TRBV28 with TRBJ2-7; no reliable D call. Germline V gives CDR1 MDHEN, CDR2 SYDVKM. The germline V and J ends were trimmed by 3 bases and 0 bases, with 9 bases remaining between them. This CDR3 is built from 14 residues. The CDR3 sequence is CASSFPLTSYEQYF. The CDR3 nucleotides read TGTGCCAGCAGTTTTCCCCTTACCTCCTACGAGCAGTACTTC.

This clonotype was recorded many times. CDR3 region: CASRGHLNTEAFF. CDR3 in DNA: TGTGCCAGCAGGGGACACTTGAACACTGAAGCTTTCTTT. The J gene is TRBJ1-1, the V gene TRBV11-1; weak D call: TRBD1 (6 bases). Germline assignment: CDR1 SGHAT and CDR2 FQDESV (reference sequence). Deletions cut 6 bases from V and 0 bases from J, with 8 bases between. This CDR3 has 13 amino acids.

Many counts were recorded for this clonotype. The chain recombines TRBV11-2 with TRBJ1-3, with D unclear. The CDR3 sequence is 16 residues long. With 0 bases removed from V and 3 bases from J, the gap between germline ends came to 12 bases. Germline V gives CDR1 SGHAT, CDR2 FQNNGV. Here the CDR3 reads CASSLDRTRRGNTIYF. DNA of the CDR3: TGTGCCAGCAGCTTAGATCGCACCCGGCGTGGAAACACCATATATTTT. The complete variable domain, with remaining parts taken from reference TRBV11-2 and TRBJ1-3, reads EAGVAQSPRYKIIEKRQSVAFWCNPISGHATLYWYQQILGQGPKLLIQFQNNGVVDDSQLPKDRFSAERLKGVDSTLKIQPAKLEDSAVYLCASSLDRTRRGNTIYFGEGSWLTVV.

This clonotype was detected many times. The CDR3 spells CASSQAYRNYNEQFF. In DNA form, the CDR3 reads TGCGCCAGCAGCCAAGCTTACCGGAATTACAATGAGCAGTTCTTC. The J gene is TRBJ2-1, the V gene TRBV4-1; no clear D. Trimming shortened V by 1 base and J by 4 bases, and 11 bases separated the two germline ends. The CDR3 consists of 15 residues. The germline V gene encodes CDR1 MGHRA and CDR2 YSYEKL.

The J gene is TRBJ1-3, the V gene TRBV3-2; the table's D gene call, TRBD1, was not cross checked with the DNA. TRBV3-2 is listed as a pseudogene. The CDR3 extends over 16 amino acids. CDR3 in amino acids: CASSQVGDLQRRGEYF. In nucleotides, the CDR3 is TGTGCCAGCAGCCAAGTGGGAGACCTACAGCGCCGGGGCGAATATTTT.

In this sample, this clonotype turned up a few times. This rearrangement joins TRBV20-1 to TRBJ2-5; D remains unclear. The V gene lost 5 bases and the J gene lost 5 bases, with 18 bases spanning the gap. This CDR3 is built from 14 residues. Germline assignment: CDR1 DFQATT and CDR2 SNEGSKA (reference sequence). CDR3 amino acids: CSAPRAPLGETQYF. As DNA, the CDR3 is TGCAGTGCTCCCCGAGCGCCACTTGGGGAGACCCAGTACTTC.

The rearrangement joins TRBV24-1 to TRBJ2-2, with D perhaps TRBD1 (5 bases). V was pared by 7 bases and J by 2 bases, with 7 bases between. The CDR3 sequence is 13 residues long. Germline-derived CDR1 and CDR2 are KGHDR and SFDVKD. The CDR3 bases are TGTGCCACCAGAGGGGTCAACACCGGGGAGCTGTTTTTT. This encodes CATRGVNTGELFF.

This clonotype was recorded at least ten times. This chain links TRBV20-1 with TRBJ2-7; 9 bases line up with TRBD2. The CDR3 totals 12 residues. Germline V gives CDR1 DFQATT, CDR2 SNEGSKA (reference sequence). The V and J ends lost 6 bases and 8 bases, in that order; junction bases with no gene match: 8. This CDR3 reads CSAPSGRLKQYF. CDR3 coding DNA: TGCAGTGCCCCCAGCGGGAGGCTCAAGCAGTACTTC.

This clonotype was recorded many times. The chain recombines TRBV7-9 with TRBJ2-2; weak D call: TRBD1 (5 bases). Trimming left V 5 bases short and J 7 bases short, with 20 bases between. The CDR3 runs 16 residues. CDR1 is SEHNR, CDR2 FQNEAQ, per germline (reference sequence). CDR3 bases: TGTGCCAGCAGCCCTACTTGGTCGAGTACAGGCGGGGAGCTGTTTTTT. This encodes CASSPTWSSTGGELFF.

The chain has TRBV28 and TRBJ1-2; 7 bases align to TRBD1. The CDR3 spans 14 residues. J gave up 2 bases and V 4 bases, and 4 bases lay outside the gene matches. CDR1 MDHEN and CDR2 SYDVKM come from the germline V gene. CDR3 amino acids: CASSSSTGNYGYTF. CDR3 DNA sequence: TGTGCCAGCAGTTCCTCGACAGGGAACTATGGCTACACCTTC.

This clonotype was detected only a few times. The CDR3: CASSTGDRPVDTEAFF. The CDR3 DNA follows: TGTGCCAGCAGTACAGGGGACAGACCTGTGGACACTGAAGCTTTCTTT. The genes are TRBV6-5 and TRBJ1-1; TRBD1 aligns across 7 bases. Germline V gene lookup returns CDR1 MNHEY and CDR2 SVGAGI. CDR3 size: 16 residues. V shed 5 bases and J 3 bases; nucleotides not matched to a gene: 12.

This clonotype came up many times. The V and J genes are TRBV7-8 and TRBJ2-2, with 7 bases matching TRBD1. CDR3 size: 18 residues. Trimming took 1 base from V and 2 from J; bases not matched to a gene: 10. The V gene's germline CDR1 is SGHVS and CDR2 FQNEAQ. The CDR3 sequence: CASSLGPAGTANTGELFF. CDR3 nucleotides: TGTGCCAGCAGCTTAGGTCCGGCCGGGACAGCCAACACCGGGGAGCTGTTTTTT.

This clonotype was found many times. In nucleotides, the CDR3 is TGTGCCAGCAGCCCCGACAAGGCTAACTATGGCTACACCTTC. This translates into CASSPDKANYGYTF. The chain uses TRBV7-9 and TRBJ1-2, with D hard to call. The CDR3 contains 14 residues. Trimming pared 5 bases from V and 0 bases from J, leaving 10 bases between. The V gene's germline CDR1 is SEHNR and CDR2 FQNEAQ (reference sequence).

This clonotype occurred many times. V usage is TRBV9 and J usage is TRBJ1-1; 7 positions agree with TRBD1. J lost 14 bases, V lost 2 bases, and 15 bases had no gene match. Germline CDR1 is SGDLS and CDR2 is YYNGEE. This CDR3 is built from 14 residues. This CDR3 reads CASSVTSDSLDRFF. Written as DNA, the CDR3 is TGTGCCAGCAGCGTTACCTCTGATTCCCTGGACAGGTTCTTT.

This clonotype was observed at least ten times. J is TRBJ2-5 and V is TRBV7-2; D is unclear. The length of the CDR3 is 13 residues. With 1 base removed from V and 2 bases from J, the gap between germline ends came to 5 bases. Germline V CDR1 and CDR2: SGHTA, FQGNSA. In nucleotides, the CDR3 is TGTGCCAGCAGCTTAGGTCGACAAGAGACCCAGTACTTC. Protein: CASSLGRQETQYF.

The chain has TRBV4-1 and TRBJ2-3, with D maybe TRBD1 (6 bases). The V end was cut by 4 bases, the J end by 5 bases, with 16 bases between. This CDR3 region has 15 residues. Germline lookup yields CDR1 MGHRA and CDR2 YSYEKL. The CDR3 sequence is CASSRANRAEDTQYF. CDR3 bases: TGCGCCAGCAGCCGAGCGAACAGGGCAGAAGATACGCAGTATTTT.

This clonotype was observed a few times. The V call is TRBV11-2, the J call TRBJ2-5; D gene ambiguous. V lost 3 bases to trimming and J lost 0 bases, with 8 bases between them. This CDR3 is built from 14 residues. CDR1 is SGHAT, CDR2 FQNNGV, per germline. CDR3 nucleotide sequence: TGTGCCAGCAGCTTGCGCCCGGACCAAGAGACCCAGTACTTC. This encodes CASSLRPDQETQYF.

The table lists this clonotype with many counts. The CDR3 DNA reads TGCAGCGGCACCGGGACGGACTACAATGAGCAGTTCTTC. The encoded protein is CSGTGTDYNEQFF. This rearrangement joins TRBV29-1 to TRBJ2-1; the D gene could be TRBD1 or TRBD2 (5 bases each). V lost 7 bases and J 3 bases, leaving 13 bases between the germline ends. CDR3 size: 13 residues. The germline V gene encodes CDR1 SQVTM and CDR2 ANQGSEA.

This clonotype occurred many times. CDR3: CASSHWSLAGGRDNEQFF. The CDR3 DNA is TGTGCCAGCAGCCATTGGTCCCTAGCGGGAGGAAGGGACAATGAGCAGTTCTTC. This chain links TRBV14 with TRBJ2-1; 11 bases line up with TRBD2. Unmatched junction bases numbered 12, after V lost 3 bases and J lost 5 bases. The CDR3 totals 18 residues. Germline assignment: CDR1 SGHDN and CDR2 FVKESK.

This clonotype was recorded at least ten times. The CDR3 loop is CSARGTSEHEQFF. CDR3 in DNA: TGCAGTGCTAGGGGGACTAGCGAGCATGAGCAGTTCTTC. This chain joins TRBV20-1 and TRBJ2-1, with 10 positions matching TRBD2. J was trimmed by 8 bases and V by 3 bases; bases with no gene match: 4. This CDR3 has 13 residues. CDR1 is DFQATT, CDR2 SNEGSKA, per germline (reference sequence).

This clonotype was detected many times. The chain employs TRBV7-2 and TRBJ1-2; no definite D call. The ends were cut back, 5 bases at V and 7 bases at J, with 23 bases in the middle. This CDR3 comprises 16 residues. CDR1 is SGHTA, CDR2 FQGNSA, per germline. CDR3 nucleotides: TGTGCCAGCAGCCAAGAAGAACAGCTATATGTTATTGGCTACACCTTC. Its protein product is CASSQEEQLYVIGYTF.

This clonotype has at least ten counts. V gene TRBV20-1 combines with J gene TRBJ2-5; D call uncertain. The CDR3 consists of 14 residues. Trimming stripped 0 bases from V and 3 bases from J, with 11 bases between. The germline V gene has CDR1 DFQATT and CDR2 SNEGSKA (reference sequence). The CDR3 reads CSARDPSAEETQYF. CDR3 nucleotides: TGCAGTGCTAGAGATCCAAGTGCAGAAGAGACCCAGTACTTC.

The chain carries TRBV12-3 or TRBV12-4 and TRBJ2-7; D may match TRBD1 or TRBD2 (6 bases each). Trimming took 1 base from V and 4 from J, leaving 11 bases between them. The CDR3 loop spans 14 amino acids. The CDR3 region is CASSLEEGGYEQYF. For the CDR3, the DNA is TGTGCCAGCAGTTTAGAGGAAGGGGGGTACGAGCAGTACTTC.

This clonotype appeared a few times. The rearrangement joins TRBV5-4 to TRBJ2-5; D may be TRBD2 (5 bases). V was shortened by 5 bases and J by 1 base, with 18 bases between the two germline ends. Germline CDR1 and CDR2: SGHNT and YYREEE (reference sequence). The CDR3 covers 16 residues. CDR3 loop: CASSLGIGEAQETQYF. The CDR3 nucleotides are TGTGCCAGCAGTCTGGGGATCGGGGAAGCCCAAGAGACCCAGTACTTC.

This clonotype came up a few times. This rearrangement joins TRBV12-3 or TRBV12-4 to TRBJ1-1, with a tentative D call TRBD1 (5 bases). This CDR3 contains 13 residues. Trimming pared 8 bases from V and 11 bases from J, leaving 21 bases between. CDR3 in amino acids: CASGPAGGEWAFF. The DNA for the CDR3 is TGTGCCAGCGGGCCCGCGGGGGGTGAGTGGGCTTTCTTT.

The CDR3 sequence: CASSPARTYYEQYF. In nucleotides, the CDR3 is TGTGCCAGCTCACCTGCCCGGACATACTACGAGCAGTACTTC. V gene TRBV18 combines with J gene TRBJ2-7; D may be TRBD1 (5 bases). This CDR3 is 14 amino acids long. The V end was cut by 3 bases, the J end by 3 bases, with 12 bases between. CDR1 is KGHSH and CDR2 is LQKENI in the germline V gene.